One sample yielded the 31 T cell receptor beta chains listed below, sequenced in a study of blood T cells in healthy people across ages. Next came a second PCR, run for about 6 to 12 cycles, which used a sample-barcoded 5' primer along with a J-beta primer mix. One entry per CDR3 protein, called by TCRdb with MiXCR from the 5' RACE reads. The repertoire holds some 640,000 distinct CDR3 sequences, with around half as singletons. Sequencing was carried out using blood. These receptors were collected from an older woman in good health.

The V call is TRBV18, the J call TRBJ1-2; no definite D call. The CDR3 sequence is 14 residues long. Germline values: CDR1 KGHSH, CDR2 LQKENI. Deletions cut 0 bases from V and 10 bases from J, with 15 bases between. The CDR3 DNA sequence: TGTGCCAGCTCACCACCGACACGTCCTGCTGACTACACCTTC. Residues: CASSPPTRPADYTF.

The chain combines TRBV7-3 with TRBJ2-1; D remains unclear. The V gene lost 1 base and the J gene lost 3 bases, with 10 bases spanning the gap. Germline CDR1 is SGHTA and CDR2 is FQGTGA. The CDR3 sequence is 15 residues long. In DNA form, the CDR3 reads TGTGCCAGCAGCTTAAATCACGCTGGCTACAATGAGCAGTTCTTC. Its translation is CASSLNHAGYNEQFF.

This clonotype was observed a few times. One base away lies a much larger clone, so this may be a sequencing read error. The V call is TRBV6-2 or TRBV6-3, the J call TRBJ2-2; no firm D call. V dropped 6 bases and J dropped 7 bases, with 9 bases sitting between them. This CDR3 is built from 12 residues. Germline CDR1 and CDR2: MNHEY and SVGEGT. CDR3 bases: TGTGCCAGCAGGGGTATTGACGGGGAGCTGTTTTTT. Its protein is CASRGIDGELFF.

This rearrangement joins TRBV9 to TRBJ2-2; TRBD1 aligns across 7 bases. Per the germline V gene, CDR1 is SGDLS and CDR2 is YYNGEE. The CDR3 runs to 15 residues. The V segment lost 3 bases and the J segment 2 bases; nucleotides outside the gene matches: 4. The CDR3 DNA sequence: TGTGCCAGCAGCGCGACAGGGATTAACACCGGGGAGCTGTTTTTT. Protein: CASSATGINTGELFF. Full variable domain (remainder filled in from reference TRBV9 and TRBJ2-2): DSGVTQTPKHLITATGQRVTLRCSPRSGDLSVYWYQQSLDQGLQFLIQYYNGEERAKGNILERFSAQQFPDLHSELNLSSLELGDSALYFCASSATGINTGELFFGEGSRLTVL.

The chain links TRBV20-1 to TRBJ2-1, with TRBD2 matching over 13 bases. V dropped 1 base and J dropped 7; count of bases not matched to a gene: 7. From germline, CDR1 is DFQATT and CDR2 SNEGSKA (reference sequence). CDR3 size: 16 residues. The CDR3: CSARVRTSGSWNEQFF. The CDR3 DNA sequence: TGCAGTGCTAGAGTTCGGACTAGCGGGAGTTGGAATGAGCAGTTCTTC.

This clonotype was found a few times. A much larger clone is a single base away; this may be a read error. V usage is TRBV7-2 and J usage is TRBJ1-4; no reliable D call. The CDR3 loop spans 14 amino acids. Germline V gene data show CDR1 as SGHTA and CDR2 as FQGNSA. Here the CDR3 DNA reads TGTGTCAGCAGCTTAGACGGAGGAAAGGAAAAACTGTTTTTT. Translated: CVSSLDGGKEKLFF.

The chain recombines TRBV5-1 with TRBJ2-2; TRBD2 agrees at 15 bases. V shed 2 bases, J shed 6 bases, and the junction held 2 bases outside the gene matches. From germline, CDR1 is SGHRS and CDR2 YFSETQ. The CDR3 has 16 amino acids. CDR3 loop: CASSFGLAGGPGELFF. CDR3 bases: TGCGCCAGCAGCTTCGGACTAGCGGGAGGGCCCGGGGAGCTGTTTTTT.

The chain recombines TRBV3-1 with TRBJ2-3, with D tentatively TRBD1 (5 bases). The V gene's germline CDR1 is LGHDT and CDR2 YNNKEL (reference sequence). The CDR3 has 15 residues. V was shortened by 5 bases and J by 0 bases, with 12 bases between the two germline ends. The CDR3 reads CASSGATLSTDTQYF. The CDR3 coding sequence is TGTGCCAGCAGCGGGGCTACTCTTAGCACAGATACGCAGTATTTT.

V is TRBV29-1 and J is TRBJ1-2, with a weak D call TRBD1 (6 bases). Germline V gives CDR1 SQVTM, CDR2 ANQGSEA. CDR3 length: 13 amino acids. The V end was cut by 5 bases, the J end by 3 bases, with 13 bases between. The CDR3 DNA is TGCAGCGTTTTATACAGGGTCGACTATGGCTACACCTTC. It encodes CSVLYRVDYGYTF.

CDR3 amino acids: CASSPGRGNTGELFF. As DNA, the CDR3 is TGTGCCAGCAGTCCCGGTAGGGGGAACACCGGGGAGCTGTTTTTT. This chain joins TRBV27 and TRBJ2-2; D might be TRBD1 (5 bases). Looked up from germline, CDR1 is MNHEY and CDR2 is SMNVEV (reference sequence). This CDR3 is built from 15 residues. The ends were cut back, 5 bases at V and 1 base at J, with 11 bases in the middle.

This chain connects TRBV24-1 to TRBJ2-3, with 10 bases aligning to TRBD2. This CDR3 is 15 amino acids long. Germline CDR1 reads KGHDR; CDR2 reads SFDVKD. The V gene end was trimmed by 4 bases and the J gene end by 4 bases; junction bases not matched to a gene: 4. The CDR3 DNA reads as TGTGCCACCAGTGACCAGCGGGAGGGTGCAGATACGCAGTATTTT. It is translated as CATSDQREGADTQYF.

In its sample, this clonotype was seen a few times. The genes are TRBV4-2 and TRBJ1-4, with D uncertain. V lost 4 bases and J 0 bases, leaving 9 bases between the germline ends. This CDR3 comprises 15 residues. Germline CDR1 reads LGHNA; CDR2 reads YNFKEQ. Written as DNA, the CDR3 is TGTGCCAGCAGCCGGAATGTGGCAACTAATGAAAAACTGTTTTTT. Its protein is CASSRNVATNEKLFF.

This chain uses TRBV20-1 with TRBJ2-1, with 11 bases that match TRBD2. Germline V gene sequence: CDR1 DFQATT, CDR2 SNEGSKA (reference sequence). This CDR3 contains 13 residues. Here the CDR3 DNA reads TGCACAACGCTAGCGGGAGGTCGGAATGAGCAGTTCTTC. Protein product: CTTLAGGRNEQFF.

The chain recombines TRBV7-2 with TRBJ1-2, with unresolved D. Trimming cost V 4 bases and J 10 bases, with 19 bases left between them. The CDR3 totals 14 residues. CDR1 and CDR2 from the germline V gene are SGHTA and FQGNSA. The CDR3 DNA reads TGTGCCAGCAGCTCTGGGTGGAGGCGGGAAGTCTACACCTTC. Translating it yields CASSSGWRREVYTF.

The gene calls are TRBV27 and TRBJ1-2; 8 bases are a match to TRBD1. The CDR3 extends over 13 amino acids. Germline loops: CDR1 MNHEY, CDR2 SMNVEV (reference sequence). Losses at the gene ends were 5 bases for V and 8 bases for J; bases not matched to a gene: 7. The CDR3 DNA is TGTGCCAGCAGTCTGTCAGGGGGCATCGGCTACACCTTC. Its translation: CASSLSGGIGYTF.

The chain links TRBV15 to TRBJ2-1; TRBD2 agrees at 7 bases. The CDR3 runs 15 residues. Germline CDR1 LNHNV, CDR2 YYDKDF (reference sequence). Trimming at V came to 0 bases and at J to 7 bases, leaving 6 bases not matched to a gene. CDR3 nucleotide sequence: TGTGCCACCAGCAGAGACTCTACTAGCGTGAATGAGCAGTTCTTC. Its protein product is CATSRDSTSVNEQFF.

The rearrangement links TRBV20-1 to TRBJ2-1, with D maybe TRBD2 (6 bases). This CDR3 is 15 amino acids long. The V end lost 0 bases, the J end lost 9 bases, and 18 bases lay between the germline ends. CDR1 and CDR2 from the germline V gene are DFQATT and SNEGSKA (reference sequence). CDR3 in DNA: TGCAGTGCTAGAGATCGGGAGATTGTTTTTCGTGAGCAGTTCTTC. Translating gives CSARDREIVFREQFF.

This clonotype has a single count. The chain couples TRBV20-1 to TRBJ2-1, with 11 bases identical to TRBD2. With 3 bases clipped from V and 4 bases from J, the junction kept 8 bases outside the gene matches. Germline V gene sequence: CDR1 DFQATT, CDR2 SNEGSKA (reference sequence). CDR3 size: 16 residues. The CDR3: CSASGTGTSGYNEQFF. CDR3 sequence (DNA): TGCAGTGCTAGTGGAACCGGGACTAGCGGTTACAATGAGCAGTTCTTC.

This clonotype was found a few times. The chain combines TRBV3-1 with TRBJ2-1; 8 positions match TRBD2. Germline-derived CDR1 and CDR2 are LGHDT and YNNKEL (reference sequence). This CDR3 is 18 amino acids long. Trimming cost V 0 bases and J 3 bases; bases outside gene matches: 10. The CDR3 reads CASSQERAFGTSYNEQFF. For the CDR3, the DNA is TGTGCCAGCAGCCAAGAAAGGGCATTTGGGACTAGCTACAATGAGCAGTTCTTC.

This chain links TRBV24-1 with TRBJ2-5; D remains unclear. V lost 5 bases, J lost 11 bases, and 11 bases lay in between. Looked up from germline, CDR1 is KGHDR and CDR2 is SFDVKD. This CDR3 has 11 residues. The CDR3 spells CATSASTEQYF. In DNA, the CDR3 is TGTGCCACCAGTGCGAGTACTGAGCAGTACTTC.

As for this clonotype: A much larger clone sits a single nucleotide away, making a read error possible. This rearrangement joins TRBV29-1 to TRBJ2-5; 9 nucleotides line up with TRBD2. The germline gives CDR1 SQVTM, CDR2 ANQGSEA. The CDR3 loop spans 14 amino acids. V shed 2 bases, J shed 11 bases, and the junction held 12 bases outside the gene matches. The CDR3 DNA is TGCAGCGTTGAACGCGGGAGGGCCGGGAATGAGCAGTACTTC. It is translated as CSVERGRAGNEQYF.

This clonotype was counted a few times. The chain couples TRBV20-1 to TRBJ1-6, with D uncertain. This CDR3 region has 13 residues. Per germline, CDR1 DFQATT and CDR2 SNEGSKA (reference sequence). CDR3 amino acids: CSSHGLMNSPLHF. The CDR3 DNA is TGCAGCTCCCACGGACTGATGAATTCACCCCTCCACTTT.

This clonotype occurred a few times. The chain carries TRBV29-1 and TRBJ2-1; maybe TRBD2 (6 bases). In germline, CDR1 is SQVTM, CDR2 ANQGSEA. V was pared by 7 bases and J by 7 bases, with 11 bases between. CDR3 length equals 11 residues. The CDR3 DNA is TGCAGCGGACTAGTTAAGAATGAGCAGTTCTTC. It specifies CSGLVKNEQFF.

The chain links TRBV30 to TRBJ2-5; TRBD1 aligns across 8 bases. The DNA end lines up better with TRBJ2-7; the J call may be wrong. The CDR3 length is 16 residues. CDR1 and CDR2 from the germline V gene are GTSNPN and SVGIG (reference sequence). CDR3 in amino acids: CAWSVIGGDRSYEQYF. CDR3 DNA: TGTGCCTGGAGTGTAATTGGCGGGGACAGGTCTTACGAGCAGTACTTC.

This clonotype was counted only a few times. CDR3 bases: TGTGCCGCGTCTCGGATTAGCTATGGCTACACCTTC. Amino acid sequence: CAASRISYGYTF. V and J are TRBV6-2 or TRBV6-3 and TRBJ1-2; unclear D gene. The CDR3 consists of 12 residues. The germline CDR1 and CDR2 sequences are MNHEY and SVGEGT. V was pared by 11 bases and J by 4 bases, with 14 bases between.

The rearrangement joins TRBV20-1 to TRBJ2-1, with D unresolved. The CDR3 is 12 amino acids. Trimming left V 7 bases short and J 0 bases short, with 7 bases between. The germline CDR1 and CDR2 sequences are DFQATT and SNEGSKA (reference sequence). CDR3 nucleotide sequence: TGCAGTGTTGATGGCTCCTACAATGAGCAGTTCTTC. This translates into CSVDGSYNEQFF.

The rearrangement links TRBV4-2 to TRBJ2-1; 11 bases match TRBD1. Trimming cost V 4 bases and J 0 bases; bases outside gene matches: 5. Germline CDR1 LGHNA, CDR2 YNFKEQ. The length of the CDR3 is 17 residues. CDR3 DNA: TGTGCCAGCAGCCGAGGGACAGGGGGACGCTCCTACAATGAGCAGTTCTTC. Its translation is CASSRGTGGRSYNEQFF.

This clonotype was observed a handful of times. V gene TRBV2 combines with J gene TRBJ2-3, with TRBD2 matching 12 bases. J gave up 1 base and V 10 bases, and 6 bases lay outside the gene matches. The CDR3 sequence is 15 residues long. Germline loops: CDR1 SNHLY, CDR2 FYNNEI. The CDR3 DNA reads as TGTGCCACTTCACCTAGCGGGAGGGGCACAGATACGCAGTATTTT. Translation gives CATSPSGRGTDTQYF.

In DNA, the CDR3 is TGTGCCAGCAGTTTTCGGGGATCGTATAATTCACCCCTCCACTTT. Its translation is CASSFRGSYNSPLHF. The chain links TRBV12-3 or TRBV12-4 to TRBJ1-6; no definite D call. The CDR3 is 15 amino acids. The V end was cut by 3 bases, the J end by 4 bases, with 10 bases between.

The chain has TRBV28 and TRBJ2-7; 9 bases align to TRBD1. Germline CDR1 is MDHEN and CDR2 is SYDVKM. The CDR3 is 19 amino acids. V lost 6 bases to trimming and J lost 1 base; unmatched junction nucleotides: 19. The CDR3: CASRPDLTGGKIYSYEQYF. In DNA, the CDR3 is TGTGCCAGCAGGCCCGACTTGACAGGGGGGAAGATTTATTCCTACGAGCAGTACTTC.

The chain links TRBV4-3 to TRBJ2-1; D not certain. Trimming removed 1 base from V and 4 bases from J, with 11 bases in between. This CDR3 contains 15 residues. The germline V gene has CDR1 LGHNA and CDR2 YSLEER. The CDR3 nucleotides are TGCGCCAGCAGCCAAGGGGGTGGGTTTTACAATGAGCAGTTCTTC. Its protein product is CASSQGGGFYNEQFF.